Each of the 25 T cell receptor beta chains below was sequenced from the same sample in a study of T cell repertoires in cytomegalovirus infection. Their antigens are not known. A single record per CDR3 protein comes from TCRdb applying MiXCR to the reads. The table lists hundreds of thousands of distinct CDR3 sequences, 33% of them singletons. The source material was cultured PBMCs, sampled from culture after CMV antigen stimulation. The source is a human donor in good health (CMV status not recorded). Some clones in this sample may be carry-over from other donors' samples.

This clonotype was counted between two and nine times. The rearrangement joins TRBV6-6 to TRBJ2-2; TRBD2 matches 7 bases. CDR3 length: 14 residues. Germline V gene lookup returns CDR1 MNHNY and CDR2 SVGAGI (reference sequence). Unmatched junction bases numbered 5, after V lost 5 bases and J lost 5 bases. CDR3 sequence (DNA): TGTGCCAGCAGTGTACTAGCGCAAACCGGGGAGCTGTTTTTT. Protein sequence: CASSVLAQTGELFF.

The chain links TRBV12-5 to TRBJ1-1, with D possibly being TRBD1 (5 bases). Germline-derived CDR1 and CDR2 are LGHNT and FRNRAP. Trimming pared 4 bases from V and 5 bases from J, leaving 17 bases between. CDR3 length: 15 amino acids. Here the CDR3 DNA reads TGTGCTAGTGGTTCCTGGACAATCATTGGGACTGAAGCTTTCTTT. Translation gives CASGSWTIIGTEAFF.

This clonotype showed up just once. The chain carries TRBV2 and TRBJ2-7; 7 bases are shared with TRBD2. V gave up 5 bases and J gave up 6 bases; unmatched junction bases: 13. The germline V gene has CDR1 SNHLY and CDR2 FYNNEI. The CDR3 covers 15 residues. The DNA for the CDR3 is TGTGCCAGCAGTCTAAGAGGGACTACGCCTGGCGAGCAGTACTTC. Its protein is CASSLRGTTPGEQYF.

This clonotype appeared many times. The V gene is TRBV7-2, the J gene TRBJ2-3, with 10 bases matching TRBD2. CDR1 is SGHTA, CDR2 FQGNSA, per germline. This CDR3 has 17 amino acids. J lost 2 bases, V lost 0 bases, and 5 bases had no gene match. CDR3 in DNA: TGTGCCAGCAGCTTAGCTCTTACTAGCGGGAACACAGATACGCAGTATTTT. It specifies CASSLALTSGNTDTQYF.

This clonotype was counted a few times. The chain carries TRBV10-2 and TRBJ2-5; no firm D call. Germline CDR1 and CDR2: WSHSY and SAAADI. V lost 4 bases and J 5 bases, leaving 11 bases between the germline ends. The CDR3 covers 13 residues. The CDR3 DNA follows: TGCGCCAGCAGTGCCCAGTACGGTGAGACCCAGTACTTC. Its protein is CASSAQYGETQYF.

This clonotype has a handful of counts. The chain has TRBV20-1 and TRBJ2-3; the D is unclear. Germline lookup yields CDR1 DFQATT and CDR2 SNEGSKA (reference sequence). V shed 0 bases and J shed 0 bases, with 19 bases lying between them. This CDR3 is built from 18 residues. This chain's CDR3 is CSARDLESSLISTDTQYF. The CDR3 DNA sequence: TGCAGTGCTAGAGATTTGGAGTCGTCGTTAATTAGCACAGATACGCAGTATTTT.

The chain joins TRBV20-1 to TRBJ2-5; D possibly corresponds to TRBD2 (6 bases). V lost 3 bases to trimming and J lost 5 bases, with 10 bases between them. The length of the CDR3 is 12 residues. Germline loops: CDR1 DFQATT, CDR2 SNEGSKA (reference sequence). DNA for the CDR3: TGCAGTGCTAGTAGGCTAGCGGAGACCCAGTACTTC. It yields the protein CSASRLAETQYF.

The chain joins TRBV7-9 to TRBJ2-5, with D hard to call. The CDR3 is 14 residues long. The ends were cut back, 5 bases at V and 0 bases at J, with 10 bases in the middle. Germline assignment: CDR1 SEHNR and CDR2 FQNEAQ (reference sequence). For the CDR3, the DNA is TGTGCCAGCAGCCTCAATGGGGACCAAGAGACCCAGTACTTC. It yields the protein CASSLNGDQETQYF. The whole variable domain, remainder taken from reference TRBV7-9 and TRBJ2-5, is DTGVSQNPRHKITKRGQNVTFRCDPISEHNRLYWYRQTLGQGPEFLTYFQNEAQLEKSRLLSDRFSAERPKGSFSTLEIQRTEQGDSAMYLCASSLNGDQETQYFGPGTRLLVL.

This clonotype was observed a few times. This chain links TRBV4-2 with TRBJ1-6, with 7 nucleotides matching TRBD1. The V segment lost 2 bases and the J segment 14 bases; nucleotides outside the gene matches: 12. Germline CDR1 is LGHNA and CDR2 is YNFKEQ. The CDR3 sequence is 15 residues long. The chain's CDR3 is CASSQPGQTFGALHF. CDR3 coding DNA: TGTGCCAGCAGCCAACCGGGACAGACATTCGGAGCCCTCCACTTT.

This clonotype was observed many times. The rearrangement uses TRBV7-8 and TRBJ2-1; D uncertain. Trimming removed 5 bases at V and 6 bases at J, with 11 bases between. The CDR3 contains 13 residues. Germline values: CDR1 SGHVS, CDR2 FQNEAQ. CDR3 residues: CASSRDPSNEQFF. The CDR3 nucleotides read TGTGCCAGCAGCCGCGACCCCTCCAATGAGCAGTTCTTC.

The chain uses TRBV20-1 and TRBJ1-4, with 8 bases aligning to TRBD1. The CDR3 length is 14 residues. Germline V CDR1 and CDR2: DFQATT, SNEGSKA (reference sequence). The trim removed 6 bases at V and 3 bases at J, leaving 6 bases unmatched. As DNA, the CDR3 is TGCAGTGCATCACAGGGGGGTTCTAATGAAAAACTGTTTTTT. This translates into CSASQGGSNEKLFF.

This clonotype was seen more than once but under ten times. The J gene is TRBJ1-5, the V gene TRBV7-6; D gene unclear. Germline lookup yields CDR1 SGHVS and CDR2 FNYEAQ. V was shortened by 2 bases and J by 6 bases, with 8 bases between the two germline ends. The CDR3 runs 13 residues. Written as DNA, the CDR3 is TGTGCCAGCAGCTTACGGATTGGTCAGCCCCAGCATTTT. Translated: CASSLRIGQPQHF.

This clonotype was observed many times. The genes are TRBV7-2 and TRBJ1-1; D is possibly TRBD1 (5 bases). Germline V gene data show CDR1 as SGHTA and CDR2 as FQGNSA. CDR3 length: 15 residues. V was shortened by 5 bases and J by 4 bases, with 17 bases between the two germline ends. The CDR3 DNA sequence: TGTGCCAGCAGCCGCCCGGGAGGGACCGGCACTGAAGCTTTCTTT. This sequence encodes CASSRPGGTGTEAFF.

The table lists this clonotype with a few counts. The chain employs TRBV4-1 and TRBJ1-5, with TRBD1 as a possible D gene (6 bases). CDR3 length equals 17 residues. Trimming removed 2 bases at V and 6 bases at J, with 20 bases between. Germline CDR1 is MGHRA and CDR2 is YSYEKL. The CDR3 here is CASSQPTGTRDVQPQHF. As DNA, the CDR3 is TGCGCCAGCAGCCAACCGACCGGGACAAGGGATGTTCAGCCCCAGCATTTT.

This clonotype was observed a few times. The rearrangement uses TRBV18 and TRBJ1-4, with D possibly TRBD1 on 5 matching bases. Germline V CDR1 and CDR2: KGHSH, LQKENI. This CDR3 is built from 16 residues. Trimming took off 2 bases at V and 8 bases at J, with 18 bases between the two ends. CDR3 DNA: TGTGCCAGCTCACCAGGCCGCGCAGGGCGAGGAGAAAAACTGTTTTTT. It is translated as CASSPGRAGRGEKLFF. The full variable domain, in which reference TRBV18 and TRBJ1-4 provide the parts outside the CDR3, is NAGVMQNPRHLVRRRGQEARLRCSPMKGHSHVYWYRQLPEEGLKFMVYLQKENIIDESGMPKERFSAEFPKEGPSILRIQQVVRGDSAAYFCASSPGRAGRGEKLFFGSGTQLSVL.

This clonotype was observed a handful of times. The genes are TRBV7-8 and TRBJ1-5; D possibly corresponds to TRBD1 (6 bases). The CDR3 spans 15 residues. V gave up 5 bases and J gave up 5 bases, with 16 bases separating them. Germline CDR1 SGHVS, CDR2 FQNEAQ. The CDR3 protein is CASSASHRDDQPQHF. CDR3 bases: TGTGCCAGCAGCGCCTCGCACAGGGACGATCAGCCCCAGCATTTT.

This clonotype was picked up many times. CDR3 loop: CASSLTGAVYNEQFF. Here the CDR3 DNA reads TGTGCCAGCAGCCTAACAGGGGCCGTATACAATGAGCAGTTCTTC. The chain links TRBV7-2 to TRBJ2-1, with 7 nucleotides matching TRBD1. The germline V gene encodes CDR1 SGHTA and CDR2 FQGNSA. V was clipped by 5 bases and J by 4 bases; unmatched bases: 8. The CDR3 runs to 15 residues.

The genes are TRBV27 and TRBJ1-1, with D hard to call. The germline V and J ends were trimmed by 5 bases and 7 bases, with 20 bases remaining between them. There are 15 residues in the CDR3. CDR1 is MNHEY and CDR2 is SMNVEV in the germline V gene (reference sequence). The CDR3 nucleotides are TGTGCCAGCAGTCCACTCCAAAGCGGTCCTGATGAAGCTTTCTTT. The encoded protein is CASSPLQSGPDEAFF.

The V call is TRBV20-1, the J call TRBJ2-5; 11 bases fit TRBD2. The CDR3 is made up of 15 amino acids. Per the germline V gene, CDR1 is DFQATT and CDR2 is SNEGSKA (reference sequence). V lost 0 bases to trimming and J lost 5 bases; unmatched junction nucleotides: 5. The CDR3 spells CSARDSGGAVETQYF. CDR3 DNA: TGCAGTGCTAGAGATAGCGGGGGGGCTGTGGAGACCCAGTACTTC.

The sample holds one count of this clonotype. This chain joins TRBV27 and TRBJ1-2; D possibly corresponds to TRBD1 (6 bases). V dropped 0 bases and J dropped 6 bases, with 11 bases sitting between them. The CDR3 contains 14 residues. Germline loops: CDR1 MNHEY, CDR2 SMNVEV (reference sequence). CDR3 DNA: TGTGCCAGCAGTTTATCGGGGGGCCCCAATGGCTACACCTTC. Its protein is CASSLSGGPNGYTF.

The chain joins TRBV7-7 to TRBJ1-4, with no clear D. V shed 2 bases and J shed 8 bases, with 9 bases lying between them. CDR3 length equals 13 residues. Per germline, CDR1 SSHAT and CDR2 FNYEAQ (reference sequence). The CDR3 reads CASSLTGNEKLFF. In DNA, the CDR3 is TGTGCCAGCAGCTTAACCGGTAACGAAAAACTGTTTTTT.

This clonotype occurred a few times. The chain recombines TRBV11-3 with TRBJ1-3; no reliable D call. Deletions cut 5 bases from V and 2 bases from J, with 7 bases between. The CDR3 is 13 residues long. Germline lookup yields CDR1 SGHNT and CDR2 YENEEA. CDR3 loop: CASSDYPGNTIYF. DNA for the CDR3: TGTGCCAGCAGCGATTACCCTGGAAACACCATATATTTT.

This chain links TRBV6-1 with TRBJ2-1; 14 bases line up with TRBD2. Germline CDR1 reads MNHNS; CDR2 reads SASEGT. Trimming cost V 11 bases and J 9 bases; bases outside gene matches: 9. The CDR3 runs 14 residues. The CDR3 sequence is CAGSGTSGSREQFF. The DNA of the CDR3 is TGTGCCGGCTCCGGGACTAGCGGGAGTCGTGAGCAGTTCTTC.

This clonotype showed up just a few times. The chain employs TRBV11-2 and TRBJ2-7; D is perhaps TRBD1 (5 bases). Trimming took off 5 bases at V and 0 bases at J, with 14 bases between the two ends. CDR3 size: 15 residues. Germline-derived CDR1 and CDR2 are SGHAT and FQNNGV. The CDR3 region has the DNA TGTGCCAGCAGCCCGTTCTCAGGGCACTCCTACGAGCAGTACTTC. It encodes CASSPFSGHSYEQYF.

In its sample, this clonotype was seen a few times. The chain uses TRBV10-3 and TRBJ2-7; TRBD2 matches at 9 bases. Germline values: CDR1 ENHRY, CDR2 SYGVKD. The V and J ends lost 5 bases and 0 bases, in that order; junction bases with no gene match: 5. The CDR3 covers 15 residues. The CDR3 reads CAISKTSGSSYEQYF. Written as DNA, the CDR3 is TGTGCCATCAGTAAGACTAGCGGCAGCTCCTACGAGCAGTACTTC.